This T cell receptor beta chain emerged from a study of PD-L1 blockade in urothelial cancer (dated by TCRdb to 2016 to 2017). In terms of the full investigation: Therapy was started in the mid-2010s for all patients, and atezolizumab 1,200 mg was administered intravenously every 3 weeks. Twenty-five of 29 patients were males with bladder-origin urothelial cancer, and about 65% of the 29 reported a prior smoking history. Patients had an ECOG performance status of 0 or 1 and had received between 0 and 3 prior chemotherapy regimens. Blood samples were analyzed at 3 weeks after treatment start (second dose) and at 6 weeks after treatment start. Blood samples gave a median of around 140,000 T cells and under 85,000 unique TCRs, with a median clonality of roughly 0.08. The study, an exploratory multi-omic analysis, examined somatic, immune and clinical correlates of response to PD-L1 blockade with atezolizumab in urothelial cancer. Pretreatment tumor samples, along with matched peripheral blood collected serially before and after atezolizumab treatment, underwent TCR sequencing. Progression-free survival longer than 6 months counted as durable clinical benefit, and TCR features were additionally tested against both progression-free and overall survival. Whole exome sequencing and RNA sequencing of pretreatment tumors were performed alongside TCR sequencing in the same patients. Durable clinical benefit was achieved by nine patients but not by the remaining 20. Twenty-nine patients had pretreatment blood TCR-seq, some 24 had at least one posttreatment blood collection, and some 24 had tumor TCR-seq. What the work shows at the level of the full study, not this receptor alone: Greater expansion of tumor-associated TCR clones in peripheral blood 3 weeks after the start of treatment was observed in patients with durable benefit (n of about 20, p = 0.022). Small sample size (n of about 30) and many exploratory analyses mean the results are intended to be hypothesis-generating. A pretreatment peripheral blood TCR clonality below the median was linked to improved progression-free and overall survival.

Reading the label with the study, this specimen's time point is: peripheral blood 6 weeks after treatment start. The cohort comprised 29 patients with locally advanced or metastatic urothelial carcinoma treated at Memorial Sloan Kettering on a trial protocol. Peripheral blood mononuclear cells were collected pretreatment and during treatment, at between 1 and 8 total time points per patient. The Qiagen DNeasy Blood extraction kit was used to purify genomic DNA from total PBMCs and tumor samples. Collected pretreatment and during treatment, PBMCs were isolated and stored as previously described. Synthetic TCR analog templates were spiked into each PCR to estimate absolute template abundance from read counts. TCRbeta CDR3 regions were amplified from genomic DNA with bias-controlled V and J gene primers using the immunoSEQ assay. Sequencing of rearranged TCRbeta segments was done at approximately 20X coverage. The paper's data handling went like this. Clustering was used to correct sequencing errors, and CDR3s were annotated against IMGT to assign V, D and J genes. Only productive TCRbeta rearrangements were used in downstream analyses, excluding out-of-frame or stop-codon sequences. Clonality was calculated as one minus the Shannon entropy normalized by the log of the number of unique productive sequences. Clones differing between time points or between blood and tumor were identified by Fisher's exact test with Benjamini-Hochberg correction at adjusted p below 0.01. Sourced from immuneACCESS, this table was stored by TCRdb with only in-frame sequences that have V and J called. A share of the clones is absent; for the studies checked, an unresolved V gene accounts for under half, and the remainder has no known explanation. That table gives V, J and clone size, and the DNA gave D and trimming. Within this sample are nearly 50,000 clones, with about 82% of them counted one time only. In total, the top ten clones hold approximately 10% of the sample.

Points on this clone: What antigen it recognizes has not been identified. No much larger clone exists at a distance of one base, and base qualities are not known.

The CDR3 contains 17 residues, cysteine and phenylalanine counted. This entry keeps only the CDR3 DNA: 51 bases, framed from base 1. Trimming takes 3 bases from V and 2 bases from J, and the germline ends sit 16 bases apart. From a lookup of the germline V gene, CDR1 and CDR2 are MDHEN and SYDVKM. Recombination linked TRBV28 to TRBJ2-2; 5 matching bases give a weak D call of TRBD1. The receptor was derived from a man aged 65 to 85 with urothelial cancer. Sequenced material: PBMCs, taken around atezolizumab (anti-PD-L1) treatment. The CDR3 region has the sequence CASSFEQAYYNTGELFF. The nucleotide sequence reads TGTGCCAGCAGTTTTGAACAGGCCTACTATAACACCGGGGAGCTGTTTTTT. Joined to the reference TRBV28 and TRBJ2-2 proteins, this CDR3 gives the full variable domain: DVKVTQSSRYLVKRTGEKVFLECVQDMDHENMFWYRQDPGLGLRLIYFSYDVKMKEKGDIPEGYSVSREKKERFSLILESASTNQTSMYLCASSFEQAYYNTGELFFGEGSRLTVL.